One sample yielded the 18 T cell receptor beta chains listed below, sequenced in a study of cytomegalovirus exposure and HLA in healthy donors. The PCR contained 60 Vbeta and 13 Jbeta primers. Measured with immunoSEQ multiplex PCR; TCRdb has only the in-frame clones, and not every one. The sample lists roughly 200,000 clones; 75% to 85% were seen once. Material for sequencing was PBMCs. These receptors were obtained from a woman aged 45-65 years in good health and CMV-seronegative.

The chain uses TRBV28 and TRBJ1-1; perhaps TRBD1 as D (5 bases). The length of the CDR3 is 14 residues. Trimming pared 0 bases from V and 1 base from J, leaving 6 bases between. Germline V gene sequence: CDR1 MDHEN, CDR2 SYDVKM. CDR3 sequence reads: CASSLWGGNTEAFF. Here the CDR3 DNA reads TGTGCCAGCAGTTTATGGGGGGGGAACACTGAAGCTTTCTTT.

The gene calls are TRBV21-1 and TRBJ2-2; TRBD1, the table's D call, lacks a check against the DNA. TRBV21-1 is termed a pseudogene. The CDR3 consists of 15 residues. In DNA, the CDR3 is TGTGCCAGCCTCTTGGAGACAGGTACAATTGGGGAGCTGTTTTTT. This encodes CASLLETGTIGELFF.

The V call is TRBV6-5, the J call TRBJ1-1; TRBD1 aligns across 12 bases. The CDR3 totals 15 residues. Germline-derived CDR1 and CDR2 are MNHEY and SVGAGI. V shed 7 bases, J shed 0 bases, and the junction held 3 bases outside the gene matches. The CDR3 loop is CASTRDRGLNTEAFF. The CDR3 nucleotides read TGTGCCAGCACGAGGGACAGGGGGCTGAACACTGAAGCTTTCTTT.

The genes are TRBV30 and TRBJ2-3, with 12 bases fitting TRBD1. J gave up 8 bases and V 0 bases, and 12 bases lay outside the gene matches. This CDR3 has 17 residues. Germline V CDR1 and CDR2: GTSNPN, SVGIG (reference sequence). CDR3 nucleotide sequence: TGTGCCTGGAGTGTTTGGGCCGGGACAGGGGGCTTGGGTACGCAGTATTTT. Translation: CAWSVWAGTGGLGTQYF.

The chain employs TRBV18 and TRBJ1-5; D might be TRBD1 (5 bases). V was cut by 2 bases and J by 3 bases, with 8 bases left in between. Germline assignment: CDR1 KGHSH and CDR2 LQKENI. The CDR3 has 14 residues. The CDR3 DNA reads TGTGCCAGCTCACCAGACAGAGTCAATCAGCCCCAGCATTTT. It yields the protein CASSPDRVNQPQHF.

The chain couples TRBV27 to TRBJ2-7; 8 bases agree with TRBD1. Germline V CDR1 and CDR2: MNHEY, SMNVEV (reference sequence). The CDR3 runs 14 residues. V trimming: 3 bases; J trimming: 3 bases; junction bases outside the gene matches: 4. The CDR3 is CASSLRDRRYEQYF. The CDR3 nucleotides are TGTGCCAGCAGTTTGAGGGACAGGCGCTACGAGCAGTACTTC.

The J gene is TRBJ2-2, the V gene TRBV9; 7 nucleotides match TRBD2. Germline V CDR1 and CDR2: SGDLS, YYNGEE. The trim removed 3 bases at V and 2 bases at J, leaving 4 bases unmatched. CDR3 size: 15 residues. The CDR3 nucleotides are TGTGCCAGCAGCGCGACTAGCCGCAACACCGGGGAGCTGTTTTTT. Protein: CASSATSRNTGELFF.

This clone appeared a few times. The junction does not match germline at one end; this may be a read error. The genes are TRBV6-1 and TRBJ1-5, with a tentative D call TRBD1 (6 bases). The germline CDR1 and CDR2 sequences are MNHNS and SASEGT. This CDR3 is 18 amino acids long. The DNA for the CDR3 is TGTGCCAGCATTGAAACGGGGGGGTACACAGGGTTGTTTCAGCCCCAGCATTTT. Amino acid sequence: CASIETGGYTGLFQPQHF.

This clone was found a few times. The chain recombines TRBV4-1 with TRBJ2-7; possible D gene TRBD1, 6 bases. Germline V CDR1 and CDR2: MGHRA, YSYEKL. This CDR3 region has 17 residues. V was trimmed by 0 bases and J by 0 bases, leaving 15 bases between them. CDR3 region: CASSQDIIAGDSYEQYF. CDR3 nucleotides: TGCGCCAGCAGCCAAGATATTATCGCAGGGGACTCCTACGAGCAGTACTTC.

The chain joins TRBV10-2 to TRBJ1-5; D may be TRBD1 (5 bases). V dropped 3 bases and J dropped 3 bases, with 9 bases sitting between them. The CDR3 consists of 14 residues. Looked up from germline, CDR1 is WSHSY and CDR2 is SAAADI. The CDR3 region has the DNA TGCGCCAGCAGTGACAGGGTAACCAATCAGCCCCAGCATTTT. Its protein product is CASSDRVTNQPQHF.

V usage is TRBV7-9 and J usage is TRBJ2-7; 8 bases match TRBD2. The CDR3 covers 18 residues. V was clipped by 0 bases and J by 6 bases; unmatched bases: 16. CDR1 is SEHNR, CDR2 FQNEAQ, per germline (reference sequence). The DNA of the CDR3 is TGTGCCAGCAGCTTAGCCGGATCCACAGCGGGAGCCCCCTTCGAGCAGTACTTC. Its protein is CASSLAGSTAGAPFEQYF.

This clone was found a few times. The chain couples TRBV28 to TRBJ2-2; 8 bases are a match to TRBD2. The CDR3 contains 18 residues. CDR1 is MDHEN, CDR2 SYDVKM, per germline. Trimming at V came to 7 bases and at J to 8 bases, leaving 21 bases not matched to a gene. CDR3 nucleotides: TGTGCCAGCATCCTACGGACCGGGGGAGCGGGAGATGGAGGGGAGCTGTTTTTT. Its protein product is CASILRTGGAGDGGELFF.

The J gene is TRBJ1-5, the V gene TRBV28, with 8 bases matching TRBD1. The length of the CDR3 is 14 residues. The V gene end was trimmed by 4 bases and the J gene end by 7 bases; junction bases not matched to a gene: 6. CDR1 and CDR2 (germline): MDHEN, SYDVKM. The CDR3 region has the DNA TGTGCCAGCAGTTCCCTACAGGGGGAACAGCCCCAGCATTTT. Protein: CASSSLQGEQPQHF.

V gene TRBV5-1 combines with J gene TRBJ2-1; 9 positions agree with TRBD2. The CDR3 consists of 16 residues. With V trimmed by 0 bases and J by 9 bases, 10 bases remained unmatched. Germline loops: CDR1 SGHRS, CDR2 YFSETQ. Written as DNA, the CDR3 is TGCGCCAGCAGCTTGGCCGTAATTAGCGGGAGAGGTGAGCAGTTCTTC. The encoded protein is CASSLAVISGRGEQFF.

CDR3 sequence: CASRMWGVNTEAFF. DNA of the CDR3: TGTGCCTCCCGGATGTGGGGGGTGAACACTGAAGCTTTCTTT. This sequence joins TRBV6-1 and TRBJ1-1, with a possible D match to TRBD1 (5 bases). Trimming stripped 11 bases from V and 0 bases from J, with 16 bases between. CDR1 and CDR2 from the germline V gene are MNHNS and SASEGT. The CDR3 runs 14 residues.

The gene calls are TRBV18 and TRBJ1-2; tentatively, D is TRBD1 (5 bases). Germline loops: CDR1 KGHSH, CDR2 LQKENI. With 2 bases removed from V and 8 bases from J, the gap between germline ends came to 18 bases. The CDR3 has 15 residues. The DNA for the CDR3 is TGTGCCAGCTCACCAGGAGCGGGACCCTCGGGGGGCTACACCTTC. Translating gives CASSPGAGPSGGYTF.

The chain employs TRBV4-1 and TRBJ2-5; D perhaps matches TRBD2 (8 bases). CDR3 length equals 16 residues. Looked up from germline, CDR1 is MGHRA and CDR2 is YSYEKL. V was shortened by 7 bases and J by 5 bases, with 23 bases between the two germline ends. CDR3 sequence reads: CASTPGLAAGGETQYF. The DNA of the CDR3 is TGCGCCAGCACCCCTGGACTAGCTGCAGGGGGGGAGACCCAGTACTTC.

The chain is built from TRBV9 and TRBJ2-7, with D possibly TRBD1 on 6 matching bases. V lost 4 bases to trimming and J lost 4 bases, with 18 bases between them. The CDR3 runs 15 residues. The germline V gene encodes CDR1 SGDLS and CDR2 YYNGEE. The CDR3 spells CASSPTGDTFYEQYF. CDR3 nucleotides: TGTGCCAGCAGCCCAACCGGGGACACCTTTTACGAGCAGTACTTC.